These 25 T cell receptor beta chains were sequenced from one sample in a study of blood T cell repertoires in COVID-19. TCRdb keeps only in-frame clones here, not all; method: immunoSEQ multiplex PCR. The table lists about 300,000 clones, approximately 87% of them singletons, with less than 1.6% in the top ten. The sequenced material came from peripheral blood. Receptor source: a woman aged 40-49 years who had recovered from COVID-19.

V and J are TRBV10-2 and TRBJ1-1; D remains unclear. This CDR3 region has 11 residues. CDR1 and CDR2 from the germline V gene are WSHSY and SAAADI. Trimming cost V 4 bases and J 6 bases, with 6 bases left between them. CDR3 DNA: TGCGCCAGCAGTGGACACCCTGAAGCTTTCTTT. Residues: CASSGHPEAFF.

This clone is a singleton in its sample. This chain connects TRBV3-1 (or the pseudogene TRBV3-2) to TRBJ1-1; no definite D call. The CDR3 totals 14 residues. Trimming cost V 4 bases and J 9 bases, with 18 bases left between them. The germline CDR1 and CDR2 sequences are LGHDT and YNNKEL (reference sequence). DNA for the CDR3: TGTGCCAGCAGCCCCCCGGTGGGAGGTAGGAAAGCTTTCTTT. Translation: CASSPPVGGRKAFF.

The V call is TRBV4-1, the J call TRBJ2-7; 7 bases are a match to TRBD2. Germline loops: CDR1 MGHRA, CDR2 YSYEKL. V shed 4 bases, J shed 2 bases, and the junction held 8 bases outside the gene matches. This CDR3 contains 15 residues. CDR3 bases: TGCGCCAGCAGCCCAATTCCGGCGGGAGCCTACGAGCAGTACTTC. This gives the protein CASSPIPAGAYEQYF.

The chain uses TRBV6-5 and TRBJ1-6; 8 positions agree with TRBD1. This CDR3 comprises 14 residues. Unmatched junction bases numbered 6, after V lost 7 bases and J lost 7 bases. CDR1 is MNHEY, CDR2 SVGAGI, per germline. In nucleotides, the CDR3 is TGTGCCAGCATCCAGGGGGCCAAGAATTCACCCCTCCACTTT. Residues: CASIQGAKNSPLHF.

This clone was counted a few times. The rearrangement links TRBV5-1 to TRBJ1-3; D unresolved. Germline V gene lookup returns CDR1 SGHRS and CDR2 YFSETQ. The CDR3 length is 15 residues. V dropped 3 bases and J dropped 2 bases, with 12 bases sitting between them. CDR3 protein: CASSWGVLTGNTIYF. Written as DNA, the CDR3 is TGCGCCAGCAGCTGGGGAGTTCTTACTGGAAACACCATATATTTT.

CDR3 nucleotide sequence: TGTGCCAGCAGCCCGGACAGGGGTATGAACGAGCAGTACTTC. Translating it yields CASSPDRGMNEQYF. This chain links TRBV3-1 (or the pseudogene TRBV3-2) with TRBJ2-7; TRBD1 agrees at 9 bases. Trimming removed 4 bases from V and 5 bases from J; junction bases left unmatched: 6. This CDR3 region has 14 residues. The germline CDR1 and CDR2 sequences are LGHDT and YNNKEL (reference sequence).

The CDR3 coding sequence is TGCGCCAGCAGCCCCCCTGACAGGGGGTACCTCAATGAGCAGTTCTTC. Translated: CASSPPDRGYLNEQFF. This chain joins TRBV5-1 and TRBJ2-1; 9 nucleotides match TRBD1. J lost 6 bases, V lost 4 bases, and 11 bases had no gene match. The CDR3 has 16 residues. Germline CDR1 reads SGHRS; CDR2 reads YFSETQ.

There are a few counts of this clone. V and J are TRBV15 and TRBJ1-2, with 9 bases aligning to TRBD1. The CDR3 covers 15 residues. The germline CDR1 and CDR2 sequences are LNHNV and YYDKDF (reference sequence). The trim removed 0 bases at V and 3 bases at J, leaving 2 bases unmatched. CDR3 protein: CATSRDRDRDYGYTF. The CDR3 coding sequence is TGTGCCACCAGCAGAGATCGGGACAGGGACTATGGCTACACCTTC.

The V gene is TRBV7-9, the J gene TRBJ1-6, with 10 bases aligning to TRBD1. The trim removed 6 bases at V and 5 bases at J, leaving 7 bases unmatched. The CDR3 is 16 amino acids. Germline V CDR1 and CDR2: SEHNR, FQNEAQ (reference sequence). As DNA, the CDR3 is TGTGCCAGCAGAGACAGGGGGCAAAAGGATAATTCACCCCTCCACTTT. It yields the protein CASRDRGQKDNSPLHF.

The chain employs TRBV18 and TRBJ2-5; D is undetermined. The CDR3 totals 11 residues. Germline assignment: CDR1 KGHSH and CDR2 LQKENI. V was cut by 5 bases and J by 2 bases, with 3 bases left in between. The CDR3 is CASSTQETQYF. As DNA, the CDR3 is TGTGCCAGCTCAACACAAGAGACCCAGTACTTC.

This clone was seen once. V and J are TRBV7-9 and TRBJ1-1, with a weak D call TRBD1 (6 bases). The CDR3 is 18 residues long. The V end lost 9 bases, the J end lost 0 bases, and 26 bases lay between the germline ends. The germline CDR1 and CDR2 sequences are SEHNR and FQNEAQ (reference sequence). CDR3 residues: CASSRVLGQGILNTEAFF. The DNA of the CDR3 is TGTGCCAGTTCTAGGGTTTTGGGCCAGGGGATCTTGAACACTGAAGCTTTCTTT.

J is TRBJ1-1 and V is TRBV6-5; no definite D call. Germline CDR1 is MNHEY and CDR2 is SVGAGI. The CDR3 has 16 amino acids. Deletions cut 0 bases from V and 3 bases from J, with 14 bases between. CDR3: CASSYSGPYGHTEAFF. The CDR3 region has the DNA TGTGCCAGCAGTTACTCGGGCCCCTATGGGCACACTGAAGCTTTCTTT.

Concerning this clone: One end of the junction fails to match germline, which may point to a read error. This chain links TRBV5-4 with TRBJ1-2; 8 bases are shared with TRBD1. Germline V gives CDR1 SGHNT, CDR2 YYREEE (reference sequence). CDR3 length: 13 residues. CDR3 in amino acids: CASSPPPGQALHF. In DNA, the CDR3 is TGTGCCAGCAGCCCTCCCCCGGGACAGGCCTTACACTTC.

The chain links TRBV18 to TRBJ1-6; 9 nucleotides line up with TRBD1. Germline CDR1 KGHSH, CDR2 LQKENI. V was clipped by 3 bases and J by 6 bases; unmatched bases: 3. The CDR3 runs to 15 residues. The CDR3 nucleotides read TGTGCCAGCTCACCTCGGGGACAGGGTAATTCACCCCTCCACTTT. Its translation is CASSPRGQGNSPLHF. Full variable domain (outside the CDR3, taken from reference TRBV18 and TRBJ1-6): NAGVMQNPRHLVRRRGQEARLRCSPMKGHSHVYWYRQLPEEGLKFMVYLQKENIIDESGMPKERFSAEFPKEGPSILRIQQVVRGDSAAYFCASSPRGQGNSPLHFGNGTRLTVT.

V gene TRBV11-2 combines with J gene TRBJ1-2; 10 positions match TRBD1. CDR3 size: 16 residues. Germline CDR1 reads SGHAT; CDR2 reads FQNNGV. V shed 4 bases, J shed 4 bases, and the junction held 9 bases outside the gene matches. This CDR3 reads CASSSPRQGAPYGYTF. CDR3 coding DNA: TGTGCCAGCAGCTCACCACGACAGGGGGCCCCCTATGGCTACACCTTC.

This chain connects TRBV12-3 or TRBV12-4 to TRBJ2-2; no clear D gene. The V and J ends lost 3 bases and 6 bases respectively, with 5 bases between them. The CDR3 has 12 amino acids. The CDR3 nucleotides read TGTGCCAGCAGTTTGAGTCCCGGGGAGCTGTTTTTT. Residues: CASSLSPGELFF.

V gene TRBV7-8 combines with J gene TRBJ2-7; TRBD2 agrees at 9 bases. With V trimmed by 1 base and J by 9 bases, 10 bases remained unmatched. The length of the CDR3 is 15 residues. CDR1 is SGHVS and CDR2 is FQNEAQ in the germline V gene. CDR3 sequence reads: CASSLEGLAWIGQYF. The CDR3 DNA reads TGTGCCAGCAGCTTAGAGGGACTAGCCTGGATTGGGCAGTACTTC.

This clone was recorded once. CDR3 sequence (DNA): TGTGCCAGTACTTCGACAGTCGTTAGTGGCTACACCTTC. This translates into CASTSTVVSGYTF. The chain is built from TRBV19 and TRBJ1-2, with D perhaps TRBD1 (5 bases). V was trimmed by 7 bases and J by 7 bases, leaving 16 bases between them. Germline loops: CDR1 LNHDA, CDR2 SQIVND (reference sequence). This CDR3 has 13 amino acids.

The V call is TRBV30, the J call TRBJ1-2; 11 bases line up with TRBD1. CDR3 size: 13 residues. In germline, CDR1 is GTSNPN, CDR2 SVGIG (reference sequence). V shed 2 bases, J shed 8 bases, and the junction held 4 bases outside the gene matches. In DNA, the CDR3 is TGTGCCTGGAGTCCGGACAGGGGGCTCGGCTACACCTTC. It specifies CAWSPDRGLGYTF. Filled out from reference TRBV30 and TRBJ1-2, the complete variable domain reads SQTIHQWPATLVQPVGSPLSLECTVEGTSNPNLYWYRQAAGRGLQLLFYSVGIGQISSEVPQNLSASRPQDRQFILSSKKLLLSDSGFYLCAWSPDRGLGYTFGSGTRLTVV.

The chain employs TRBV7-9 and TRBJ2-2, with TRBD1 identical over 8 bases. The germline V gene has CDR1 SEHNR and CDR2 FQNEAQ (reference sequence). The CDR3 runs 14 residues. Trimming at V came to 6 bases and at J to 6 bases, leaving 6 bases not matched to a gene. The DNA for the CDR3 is TGTGCCAGCAGGACCGGGACAGGCTCCGGGGAGCTGTTTTTT. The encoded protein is CASRTGTGSGELFF.

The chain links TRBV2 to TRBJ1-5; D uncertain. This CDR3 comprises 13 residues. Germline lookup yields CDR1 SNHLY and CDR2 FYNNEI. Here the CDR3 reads CAGSGNSNQPQHF. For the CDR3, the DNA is TGTGCGGGATCGGGGAATAGCAATCAGCCCCAGCATTTT.

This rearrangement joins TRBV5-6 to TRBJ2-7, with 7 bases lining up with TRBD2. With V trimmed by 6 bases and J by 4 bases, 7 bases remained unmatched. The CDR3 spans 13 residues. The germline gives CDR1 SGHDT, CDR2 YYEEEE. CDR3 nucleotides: TGTGCCAGCACTTTATCGGGGGGTTACGAGCAGTACTTC. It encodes CASTLSGGYEQYF.

The CDR3 reads CASSVTATGTYGYTF. Here the CDR3 DNA reads TGTGCCAGCAGCGTCACAGCGACAGGGACCTATGGCTACACCTTC. The rearrangement uses TRBV9 and TRBJ1-2; TRBD1 matches at 7 bases. Germline V gives CDR1 SGDLS, CDR2 YYNGEE. The CDR3 spans 15 residues. Unmatched junction bases numbered 8, after V lost 2 bases and J lost 4 bases.

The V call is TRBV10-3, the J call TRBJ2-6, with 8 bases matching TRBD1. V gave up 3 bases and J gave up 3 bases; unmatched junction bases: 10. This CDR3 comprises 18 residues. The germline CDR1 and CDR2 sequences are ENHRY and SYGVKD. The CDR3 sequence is CAISDGTGNSFGANVLTF. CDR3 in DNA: TGTGCCATCAGTGATGGGACAGGTAATTCCTTTGGGGCCAACGTCCTGACTTTC.

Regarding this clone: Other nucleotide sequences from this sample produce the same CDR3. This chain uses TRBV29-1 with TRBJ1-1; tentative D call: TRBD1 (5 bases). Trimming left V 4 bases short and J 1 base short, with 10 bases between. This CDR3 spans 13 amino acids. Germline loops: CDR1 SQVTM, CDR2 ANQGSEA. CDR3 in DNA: TGCAGCGTTGCCCCGCAGGGGAACACTGAAGCTTTCTTT. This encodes CSVAPQGNTEAFF.